These T cell receptor beta chains were read from a single sample in a study of regulatory T cells in long-lasting Graves disease. MiXCR was run by TCRdb on the multiplex PCR reads, yielding one entry per CDR3 protein. Among 350,000 to 400,000 distinct CDR3 sequences listed, about 16% were seen once. The sample consisted of peripheral blood mononuclear cells (PBMCs), taken at new diagnosis, from a patient treated with antithyroid drugs. The receptors derive from a female donor with Graves disease. The CDR3 runs from the conserved cysteine through the conserved F or W. A D gene is named only where the DNA matches it firmly. Expanded clones are given a class, and other clones once, few, many or no size at all.

-	TRBV20-1	TRBJ1-6	-	TGCAGTGCTGCCCCACTCCCGAGCTCCTATAATTCACCCCTCCACTTT	CSAAPLPSSYNSPLHF
few	TRBV7-9	TRBJ2-7	-	TGTGCCAGCAGTCGGACAGTCTACGAGCAGTACTTC	CASSRTVYEQYF
many	TRBV28	TRBJ2-1	-	TGTGCCAGCAGTTCTTGGAGGGCTCAGGCTGAGCAGTTCTTC	CASSSWRAQAEQFF
many	TRBV11-2	TRBJ2-6	TRBD2	TGTGCCAGCAGCGGGCCTAGCGGGAGGGCCTCTGGGGCCAACGTCCTGACTTTC	CASSGPSGRASGANVLTF
many	TRBV20-1	TRBJ2-1	TRBD1	TGCAGTGCTAGAGATTACAGGACAGGGATTTACAATGAGCAGTTCTTC	CSARDYRTGIYNEQFF
many	TRBV12-3/TRBV12-4	TRBJ2-1	-	TGTGCCAGCAGTCAGACCCAAGCGGAACTGACTTACAATGAGCAGTTCTTC	CASSQTQAELTYNEQFF
many	TRBV10-3	TRBJ1-2	-	TGTGCCATCAGTGTGTGGGCAGGGGATAGCGATGGCTACACCTTC	CAISVWAGDSDGYTF
many	TRBV13	TRBJ2-5	TRBD1	TGTGCCAGCAGCTTTACAGGGGTACAAGAGACCCAGTACTTC	CASSFTGVQETQYF
many	TRBV27	TRBJ2-7	-	TGTGCCAGCAGTTTAGAGCCAGGGCGGGTGCACGAGCAGTACTTC	CASSLEPGRVHEQYF
many	TRBV7-9	TRBJ2-3	TRBD1	TGTGCCAGCAGGTTACAGGGGGCGAACCCAGATACGCAGTATTTT	CASRLQGANPDTQYF
many	TRBV7-3	TRBJ2-3	-	TGTGCCAGCAGCTTATCTGCCGGCGTCACAGATACGCAGTATTTT	CASSLSAGVTDTQYF
many	TRBV30	TRBJ1-1	-	TGTGCCTGGAGTGCGTATAGACCCGGGGGAGCTTTCTTT	CAWSAYRPGGAFF
many	TRBV6-5	TRBJ2-7	-	TGTGCCAGCAGTTACGTGGGAGTTGACGAGCAGTACTTC	CASSYVGVDEQYF
few	TRBV6-1	TRBJ2-1	-	TGTGCCAGCAGCTACCCGCAGAGCGGTCCCTCCTACAATGAGCAGTTCTTC	CASSYPQSGPSYNEQFF
-	TRBV18	TRBJ2-1	-	TGTGCCAGCTCACCAAGAGCCGATACCTACAATGAGCAGTTCTTC	CASSPRADTYNEQFF
many	TRBV7-9	TRBJ1-2	-	TGTGCCAGCAGCTTAGCGCAAGAAAACTATGGCTACACCTTC	CASSLAQENYGYTF
many	TRBV6-5	TRBJ2-3	-	TGTGCCAGCAGTTACGGGGCTGAGCGGAGCACAGATACGCAGTATTTT	CASSYGAERSTDTQYF
-	TRBV7-2	TRBJ1-4	TRBD1	TGTGCCAGCAGCTTAGACCCCCCGGGACAGGGAGATGAAAAACTGTTTTTT	CASSLDPPGQGDEKLFF
-	TRBV5-4	TRBJ1-2	-	TGTGCCAGCAGCCTGCCCGGGACGCGAAGGGACTATGGCTACACCTTC	CASSLPGTRRDYGYTF
many	TRBV6-9	TRBJ1-2	-	TGTGCCAGCAGTTACTCCGTCCTTCGTGGCTACACCTTC	CASSYSVLRGYTF
many	TRBV5-1	TRBJ2-7	TRBD1	TGCGCCAGCAGCGGGGGGGACAGGGGCTACGAGCAGTACTTC	CASSGGDRGYEQYF
many	TRBV7-2	TRBJ1-5	-	TGTGCCAGCAGCTTAGGACTCAGCAATCAGCCCCAGCATTTT	CASSLGLSNQPQHF
-	TRBV4-3	TRBJ1-2	-	TGCGCCAGCAGCCAAGGGTCCGGGGGCGGTGGGTATGGCTACACCTTC	CASSQGSGGGGYGYTF
many	TRBV6-5	TRBJ2-3	-	TGTGCCAGCAGTTACTCAGGGGTCTCCGCAGATACGCAGTATTTT	CASSYSGVSADTQYF
many	TRBV29-1	TRBJ1-1	TRBD1	TGCAGCGCCGAACCGGGACAGGCGAACACTGAAGCTTTCTTT	CSAEPGQANTEAFF
many	TRBV3-1	TRBJ1-4	TRBD1	TGTGCCAGCAGCTCCGGGACAGTTCCTTCAACTAATGAAAAACTGTTTTTT	CASSSGTVPSTNEKLFF
many	TRBV12-5	TRBJ2-2	-	TGTGCTAGTGGTGTCAGTGGGGGCACCGGGGAGCTGTTTTTT	CASGVSGGTGELFF
few	TRBV6-5	TRBJ1-4	TRBD1	TGTGCCAGCAGTTTAGACAGGGGTGGGTCCCTGTTTTTT	CASSLDRGGSLFF